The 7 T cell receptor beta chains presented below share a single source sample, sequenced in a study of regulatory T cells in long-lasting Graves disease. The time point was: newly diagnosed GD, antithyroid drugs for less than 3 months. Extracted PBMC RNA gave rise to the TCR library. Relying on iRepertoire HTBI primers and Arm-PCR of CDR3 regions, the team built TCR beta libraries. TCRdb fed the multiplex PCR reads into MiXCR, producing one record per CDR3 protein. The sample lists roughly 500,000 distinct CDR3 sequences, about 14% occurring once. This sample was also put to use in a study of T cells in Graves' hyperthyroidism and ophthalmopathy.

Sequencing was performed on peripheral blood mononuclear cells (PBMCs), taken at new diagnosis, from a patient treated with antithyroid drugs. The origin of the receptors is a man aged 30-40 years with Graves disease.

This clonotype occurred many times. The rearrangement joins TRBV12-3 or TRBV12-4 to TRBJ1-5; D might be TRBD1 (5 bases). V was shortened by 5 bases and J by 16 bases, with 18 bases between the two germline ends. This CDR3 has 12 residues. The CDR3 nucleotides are TGTGCCAGCAGTCCCGGGACTCCCGCTTCCCATTTT. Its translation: CASSPGTPASHF.

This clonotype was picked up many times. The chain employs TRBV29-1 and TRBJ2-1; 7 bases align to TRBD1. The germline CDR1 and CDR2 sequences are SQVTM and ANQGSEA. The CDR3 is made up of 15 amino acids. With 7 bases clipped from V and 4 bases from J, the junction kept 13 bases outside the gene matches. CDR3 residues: CSADRQLGVYNEQFF. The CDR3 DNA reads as TGCAGCGCGGACAGGCAGTTAGGAGTGTACAATGAGCAGTTCTTC.

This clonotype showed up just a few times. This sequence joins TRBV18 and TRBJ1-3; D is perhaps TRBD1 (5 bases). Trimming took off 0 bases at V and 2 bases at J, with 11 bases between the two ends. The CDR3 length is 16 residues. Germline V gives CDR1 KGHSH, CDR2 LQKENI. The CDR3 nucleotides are TGTGCCAGCTCACCACCGGGACGCCTTGCTGGAAACACCATATATTTT. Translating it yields CASSPPGRLAGNTIYF.

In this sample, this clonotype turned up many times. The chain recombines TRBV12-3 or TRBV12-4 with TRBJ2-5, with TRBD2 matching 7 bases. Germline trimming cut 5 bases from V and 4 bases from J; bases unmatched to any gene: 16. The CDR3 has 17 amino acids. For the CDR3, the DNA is TGTGCCAGCAGTCCCCTTAACCGACTAGCCTTTGGAGAGACCCAGTACTTC. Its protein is CASSPLNRLAFGETQYF.

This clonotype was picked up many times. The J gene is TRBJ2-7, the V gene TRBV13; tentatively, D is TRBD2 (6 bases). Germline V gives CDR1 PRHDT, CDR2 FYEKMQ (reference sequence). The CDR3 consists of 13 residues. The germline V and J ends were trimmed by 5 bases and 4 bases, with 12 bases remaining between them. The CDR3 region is CASSKASEYEQYF. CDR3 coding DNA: TGTGCCAGCAGCAAGGCTAGCGAGTACGAGCAGTACTTC. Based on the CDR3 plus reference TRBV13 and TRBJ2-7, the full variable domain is AAGVIQSPRHLIKEKRETATLKCYPIPRHDTVYWYQQGPGQDPQFLISFYEKMQSDKGSIPDRFSAQQFSDYHSELNMSSLELGDSALYFCASSKASEYEQYFGPGTRLTVT.

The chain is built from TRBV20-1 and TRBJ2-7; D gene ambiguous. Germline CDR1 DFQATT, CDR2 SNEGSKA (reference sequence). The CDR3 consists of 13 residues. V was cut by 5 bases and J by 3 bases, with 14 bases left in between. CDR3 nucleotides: TGCAGTGCTGCTCGTCCAGGCGACTACGAGCAGTACTTC. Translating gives CSAARPGDYEQYF.

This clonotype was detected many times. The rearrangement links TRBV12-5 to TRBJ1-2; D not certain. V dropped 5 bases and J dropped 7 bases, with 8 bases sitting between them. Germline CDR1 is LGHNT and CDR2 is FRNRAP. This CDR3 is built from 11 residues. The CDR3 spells CASGLRAGYTF. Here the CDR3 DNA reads TGTGCTAGTGGTCTACGGGCTGGCTACACCTTC.